The T cell receptor (beta chain) under discussion was sequenced for a study of T cells after yellow fever vaccination. TCRdb re-called the 5' RACE reads with MiXCR, one entry per CDR3 protein. Among 100,000 to 150,000 distinct CDR3 sequences, 7.5% to 10% were seen once, and the ten largest hold roughly 43%. Study results and caveats: It was the secondary response that reached its peak faster, day 5 versus 15, but it was weaker.

Points on this clonotype: Its antigen is not identified.

Germline assignment: CDR1 SGHKS and CDR2 YYEKEE (reference sequence). This CDR3 contains 15 residues. V was cut by 2 bases and J by 0 bases, with 6 bases left in between. The rearrangement uses TRBV5-5 and TRBJ2-6; tentative D call: TRBD2 (5 bases). This clonotype was obtained from a man aged 18-30 years who received the YFV17D yellow fever vaccine. The sequences come from CD8+ T cells sorted from PBMCs, collected on the day of the yellow fever booster vaccination. CDR3 amino acids: CASSLRDSGANVLTF. The CDR3 nucleotides are TGTGCCAGCAGCTTACGGGACTCTGGGGCCAACGTCCTGACTTTC.